A single sample gave rise to the 31 T cell receptor beta chains below, sequenced in a study of T cell responses to AZD1222 COVID-19 vaccine. Only in-frame clones appear in the TCRdb table, and some are missing; sequencing was by immunoSEQ multiplex PCR. This table holds about 120,000 clones, roughly 88% found once. The sample consisted of peripheral blood, taken on day 0 of AZD1222 vaccination. The receptor source for this set is an adult in good health.

The V and J genes are TRBV5-1 and TRBJ1-1; D ambiguous. V shed 0 bases and J shed 4 bases, with 7 bases lying between them. The CDR3 has 13 residues. Germline values: CDR1 SGHRS, CDR2 YFSETQ. The CDR3 DNA reads TGCGCCAGCAGCTTGGAGGTGGCCACTGAAGCTTTCTTT. Amino acids: CASSLEVATEAFF.

This chain uses TRBV12-3 or TRBV12-4 with TRBJ1-5, with D perhaps matching TRBD1 (5 bases). V gave up 6 bases and J gave up 5 bases, with 11 bases separating them. There are 13 residues in the CDR3. CDR3 nucleotides: TGTGCCAGCAGCTGGGGGGAGGATCAGCCCCAGCATTTT. It codes for CASSWGEDQPQHF.

Comments on this clone: At one of its ends the junction is not consistent with the germline gene, which may arise from a read error. The chain employs TRBV3-1 (or the pseudogene TRBV3-2) and TRBJ2-1; D might be TRBD2 (6 bases). The germline V gene has CDR1 LGHDT and CDR2 YNNKEL (reference sequence). CDR3 length: 17 amino acids. The CDR3 DNA reads as TGTGCCCGCAGCGGGCGGGTGGGCGGGGTCTCCTACAATGAGCAGTTCTTC. Translating gives CARSGRVGGVSYNEQFF.

V is TRBV18 and J is TRBJ1-1; unclear D gene. The CDR3 totals 15 residues. Per the germline V gene, CDR1 is KGHSH and CDR2 is LQKENI. V lost 0 bases, J lost 5 bases, and 13 bases lay in between. CDR3 sequence (DNA): TGTGCCAGCTCACCACCGGCCGGGCCCCGGACTGAAGCTTTCTTT. Its protein is CASSPPAGPRTEAFF.

This chain links TRBV27 with TRBJ2-7; D may match TRBD1 or TRBD2 (5 bases each). Germline V gene lookup returns CDR1 MNHEY and CDR2 SMNVEV (reference sequence). Trimming left V 2 bases short and J 3 bases short, with 11 bases between. This CDR3 region has 14 residues. CDR3 residues: CASSLGLGGYEQYF. As DNA, the CDR3 is TGTGCCAGCAGTTTAGGGCTTGGGGGCTACGAGCAGTACTTC.

Written as DNA, the CDR3 is TGTGCCAGCAGCTCACTCCGACAACTAGTGACTAGCACAGATACGCAGTATTTT. This codes for CASSSLRQLVTSTDTQYF. The chain couples TRBV5-4 to TRBJ2-3, with D possibly being TRBD2 (5 bases). The length of the CDR3 is 18 residues. V was cut by 3 bases and J by 0 bases, with 20 bases left in between. Germline V gene lookup returns CDR1 SGHNT and CDR2 YYREEE (reference sequence).

The chain is built from TRBV19 and TRBJ1-4; D is unresolved. Germline assignment: CDR1 LNHDA and CDR2 SQIVND (reference sequence). Deletions cut 4 bases from V and 5 bases from J, with 11 bases between. This CDR3 is built from 14 residues. This CDR3 reads CASSNRQSNEKLFF. CDR3 DNA sequence: TGTGCCAGTAGTAATAGGCAGTCAAATGAAAAACTGTTTTTT.

This chain uses TRBV15 with TRBJ2-7; 12 bases fit TRBD1. V lost 3 bases to trimming and J lost 4 bases; unmatched junction nucleotides: 4. Germline loops: CDR1 LNHNV, CDR2 YYDKDF (reference sequence). The CDR3 runs to 15 residues. This CDR3 is CATSRGGQGAYEQYF. The CDR3 region has the DNA TGTGCCACCAGCAGGGGGGGACAGGGGGCTTACGAGCAGTACTTC.

This clone has a handful of counts. This rearrangement joins TRBV7-2 to TRBJ2-7; a weak D match, TRBD2 (6 bases). With 5 bases removed from V and 2 bases from J, the gap between germline ends came to 13 bases. The V gene's germline CDR1 is SGHTA and CDR2 FQGNSA. The CDR3 loop spans 14 amino acids. Written as DNA, the CDR3 is TGTGCCAGCAGCGGGGGGTTTGCCGCCTACGAGCAGTACTTC. Residues: CASSGGFAAYEQYF.

The V and J genes are TRBV6-5 and TRBJ1-5; no clear D gene. The CDR3 loop spans 15 amino acids. Germline values: CDR1 MNHEY, CDR2 SVGAGI. The V end was cut by 2 bases, the J end by 0 bases, with 8 bases between. CDR3 sequence: CASSYGVNSNQPQHF. CDR3 DNA sequence: TGTGCCAGCAGTTACGGGGTTAATAGCAATCAGCCCCAGCATTTT.

The chain has TRBV10-3 and TRBJ1-2, with 11 nucleotides matching TRBD1. This CDR3 comprises 15 residues. Losses at the gene ends were 2 bases for V and 6 bases for J; bases not matched to a gene: 5. Germline values: CDR1 ENHRY, CDR2 SYGVKD. The CDR3 nucleotides are TGTGCCATCAGTGAGGCAGGGACAGGGGGTGATGGCTACACCTTC. This encodes CAISEAGTGGDGYTF.

The chain uses TRBV4-2 and TRBJ2-1; 10 nucleotides align to TRBD1. The CDR3 runs to 17 residues. The junction had 6 bases not matched to a gene; V was cut back by 1 base and J by 3 bases. Per the germline V gene, CDR1 is LGHNA and CDR2 is YNFKEQ. This CDR3 reads CASSQGQGQGNYNEQFF. In DNA, the CDR3 is TGTGCCAGCAGCCAAGGACAGGGACAGGGGAACTACAATGAGCAGTTCTTC.

The chain has TRBV3-1 (or the pseudogene TRBV3-2) and TRBJ1-2; D unclear. From germline, CDR1 is LGHDT and CDR2 YNNKEL (reference sequence). The V and J ends lost 0 bases and 4 bases respectively, with 15 bases between them. This CDR3 has 16 residues. The CDR3 DNA follows: TGTGCCAGCAGCCAAGATATGGGGATAGCAGGCTATGGCTACACCTTC. Protein sequence: CASSQDMGIAGYGYTF.

The J gene is TRBJ2-6, the V gene TRBV15; possible D gene TRBD1, 5 bases. Trimming shortened V by 2 bases and J by 0 bases, and 8 bases separated the two germline ends. CDR3 length: 16 residues. Per the germline V gene, CDR1 is LNHNV and CDR2 is YYDKDF (reference sequence). The CDR3 spells CATSRFTGSGANVLTF. The CDR3 DNA is TGTGCCACCAGCAGATTCACAGGCTCTGGGGCCAACGTCCTGACTTTC.

The chain couples TRBV7-2 to TRBJ2-3; no definite D call. The CDR3 is made up of 13 amino acids. Germline CDR1 and CDR2: SGHTA and FQGNSA. V shed 4 bases and J shed 4 bases, with 9 bases lying between them. The CDR3: CASSSSWADTQYF. As DNA, the CDR3 is TGTGCCAGCAGCTCAAGTTGGGCAGATACGCAGTATTTT.

The rearrangement links TRBV12-5 to TRBJ1-1, with D perhaps TRBD1 (5 bases). V was shortened by 4 bases and J by 0 bases, with 15 bases between the two germline ends. There are 16 residues in the CDR3. Germline V gene data show CDR1 as LGHNT and CDR2 as FRNRAP. The CDR3, as DNA: TGTGCTAGTGGTTCGGGAGGGACCCCCTTGAACACTGAAGCTTTCTTT. This sequence encodes CASGSGGTPLNTEAFF.

V is TRBV15 and J is TRBJ1-3; no clear D. CDR3 size: 16 residues. V lost 0 bases and J 2 bases, leaving 11 bases between the germline ends. Germline CDR1 reads LNHNV; CDR2 reads YYDKDF (reference sequence). CDR3 nucleotide sequence: TGTGCCACCAGCAGAGATTCTGGGGTTGCTGGAAACACCATATATTTT. Its protein product is CATSRDSGVAGNTIYF. The complete variable domain, with remaining parts taken from reference TRBV15 and TRBJ1-3, reads DAMVIQNPRYQVTQFGKPVTLSCSQTLNHNVMYWYQQKSSQAPKLLFHYYDKDFNNEADTPDNFQSRRPNTSFCFLDIRSPGLGDTAMYLCATSRDSGVAGNTIYFGEGSWLTVV.

V usage is TRBV12-3 or TRBV12-4 and J usage is TRBJ1-3; the D is unclear. V shed 2 bases and J shed 4 bases, with 6 bases lying between them. The CDR3 spans 13 residues. The CDR3 loop is CASSLSTGNTIYF. The CDR3 bases are TGTGCCAGCAGTTTAAGTACCGGAAACACCATATATTTT.

This clone is a singleton in its sample. V gene TRBV5-1 combines with J gene TRBJ2-1, with D uncertain. The CDR3 is 12 residues long. The germline V gene has CDR1 SGHRS and CDR2 YFSETQ. Trimming stripped 3 bases from V and 3 bases from J, with 4 bases between. CDR3 nucleotide sequence: TGCGCCAGCAGCTACAGCTACAATGAGCAGTTCTTC. It encodes CASSYSYNEQFF. The full variable domain, its missing parts supplied by reference TRBV5-1 and TRBJ2-1, is KAGVTQTPRYLIKTRGQQVTLSCSPISGHRSVSWYQQTPGQGLQFLFEYFSETQRNKGNFPGRFSGRQFSNSRSEMNVSTLELGDSALYLCASSYSYNEQFFGPGTRLTVL.

Written as DNA, the CDR3 is TGTGCCAGCACCAAGCAAGTGAACACTGAAGCTTTCTTT. Protein product: CASTKQVNTEAFF. The rearrangement joins TRBV6-5 to TRBJ1-1, with D unresolved. The CDR3 is made up of 13 amino acids. Trimming left V 7 bases short and J 0 bases short, with 9 bases between. Germline V gene data show CDR1 as MNHEY and CDR2 as SVGAGI.

The rearrangement joins TRBV27 to TRBJ1-1; the match to TRBD1 covers 9 bases. CDR1 MNHEY and CDR2 SMNVEV come from the germline V gene (reference sequence). The CDR3 extends over 13 amino acids. After removal of 3 bases from V and 8 bases from J, the junction contained 4 bases not matched to a gene. This chain's CDR3 is CASSLRQGGEAFF. CDR3 coding DNA: TGTGCCAGCAGTTTGAGACAGGGGGGGGAAGCTTTCTTT.

This chain links TRBV27 with TRBJ2-7, with D unresolved. The CDR3 is 13 amino acids. Germline assignment: CDR1 MNHEY and CDR2 SMNVEV (reference sequence). Trimming removed 2 bases at V and 2 bases at J, with 7 bases between. This CDR3 reads CASSLGKTYEQYF. CDR3 DNA: TGTGCCAGCAGTTTAGGCAAAACCTACGAGCAGTACTTC.

The chain combines TRBV7-3 with TRBJ1-1, with 8 positions matching TRBD1. Unmatched junction bases numbered 4, after V lost 6 bases and J lost 1 base. The CDR3 extends over 14 amino acids. From germline, CDR1 is SGHTA and CDR2 FQGTGA. DNA of the CDR3: TGTGCCAGCAGATCCGACAGGGGGAACACTGAAGCTTTCTTT. Translating it yields CASRSDRGNTEAFF.

J is TRBJ1-1 and V is TRBV11-3, with TRBD1 as a possible D gene (5 bases). Trimming took off 8 bases at V and 4 bases at J, with 14 bases between the two ends. Germline V gives CDR1 SGHNT, CDR2 YENEEA. This CDR3 is built from 13 residues. The CDR3 spells CASSGDQGTEAFF. The CDR3 DNA is TGTGCCAGCTCGGGCGACCAGGGCACTGAAGCTTTCTTT.

This chain uses TRBV2 with TRBJ1-5, with a tentative D call TRBD1 (5 bases). In germline, CDR1 is SNHLY, CDR2 FYNNEI. Trimming took off 7 bases at V and 5 bases at J, with 12 bases between the two ends. This CDR3 is 13 amino acids long. CDR3 nucleotides: TGTGCCAGCACAAGTTTCAGGGATCAGCCCCAGCATTTT. Translated: CASTSFRDQPQHF.

V and J are TRBV5-1 and TRBJ1-1, with a weak D call TRBD1 (6 bases). Trimming shortened V by 2 bases and J by 7 bases, and 27 bases separated the two germline ends. Germline loops: CDR1 SGHRS, CDR2 YFSETQ. This CDR3 is built from 18 residues. CDR3 DNA: TGCGCCAGCAGCTTTGTTAGATGGGACAACGGGGAAACAAGTGAAGCTTTCTTT. Its translation is CASSFVRWDNGETSEAFF. Full variable domain (remainder filled in from reference TRBV5-1 and TRBJ1-1): KAGVTQTPRYLIKTRGQQVTLSCSPISGHRSVSWYQQTPGQGLQFLFEYFSETQRNKGNFPGRFSGRQFSNSRSEMNVSTLELGDSALYLCASSFVRWDNGETSEAFFGQGTRLTVV.

The rearrangement joins TRBV5-4 to TRBJ2-5; the match to TRBD2 covers 7 bases. This CDR3 has 16 residues. In germline, CDR1 is SGHNT, CDR2 YYREEE (reference sequence). V lost 0 bases, J lost 4 bases, and 9 bases stayed unmatched. The CDR3 DNA is TGTGCCAGCAGCTTGGAAGGACTAGTCTTACGAGAGACCCAGTACTTC. It yields the protein CASSLEGLVLRETQYF.

The V gene is TRBV14, the J gene TRBJ1-6; D remains unclear. The germline CDR1 and CDR2 sequences are SGHDN and FVKESK. This CDR3 contains 15 residues. Trimming took 0 bases from V and 10 from J, leaving 13 bases between them. The CDR3 here is CASSQEMEGKSPLHF. The DNA of the CDR3 is TGTGCCAGCAGCCAAGAAATGGAAGGGAAGTCACCCCTCCACTTT.

The V gene is TRBV7-2, the J gene TRBJ1-2, with a possible D match to TRBD1 (5 bases). Germline lookup yields CDR1 SGHTA and CDR2 FQGNSA. V was cut by 5 bases and J by 2 bases, with 18 bases left in between. The CDR3 loop spans 16 amino acids. CDR3 in amino acids: CASSPPGFGANYGYTF. The CDR3 DNA follows: TGTGCCAGCAGCCCCCCCGGGTTCGGGGCGAACTATGGCTACACCTTC.

The V and J genes are TRBV11-2 and TRBJ2-3; possible D gene TRBD1, 6 bases. Germline V gene sequence: CDR1 SGHAT, CDR2 FQNNGV. The germline V and J ends were trimmed by 4 bases and 0 bases, with 14 bases remaining between them. The CDR3 runs 16 residues. CDR3 in amino acids: CASSYVQGISTDTQYF. The CDR3 coding sequence is TGTGCCAGCAGCTATGTACAGGGTATTAGCACAGATACGCAGTATTTT.

This rearrangement joins TRBV7-9 to TRBJ1-1; tentative D call: TRBD1 (6 bases). The CDR3 sequence is 19 residues long. Between the trimmed V and J ends, which lost 5 bases and 1 base, there was a span of 26 bases. CDR1 and CDR2 (germline): SEHNR, FQNEAQ (reference sequence). The CDR3 loop is CASSPKMAGLQGENTEAFF. DNA for the CDR3: TGTGCCAGCAGCCCAAAAATGGCCGGGTTACAGGGCGAGAACACTGAAGCTTTCTTT.